This is a list of T cell receptor beta chains from one sample in a study of Ad26.COV2.S vaccination and SARS-CoV-2 variants. Only in-frame clones appear in the TCRdb table, and some are missing; sequencing was by immunoSEQ multiplex PCR. This sample has approximately 450,000 clones; about nine tenths occur once, and the top ten carry more than 9%. Sequencing was performed on peripheral blood, taken in a trial of Ad26.COV2.S vaccine versus placebo. The source is a person between 18 and 59 years old who received the Ad26.COV2.S COVID-19 vaccine or a placebo. CDR3s include the opening cysteine and the closing phenylalanine or tryptophan. A D gene is named only where the DNA matches it firmly. Expanded clones are given a class, and other clones once, few, many or no size at all.

D: -; size: -; J: TRBJ1-2; V: TRBV6-2/TRBV6-3; CDR3: CASSNDRIHGYTF; DNA: TGTGCCAGCAGTAACGACAGGATCCATGGCTACACCTTC
D: TRBD1; size: -; J: TRBJ1-2; V: TRBV27; CDR3: CASSLLGQAPSYGYTF; DNA: TGTGCCAGCAGTTTATTAGGACAGGCCCCTAGCTATGGCTACACCTTC
D: TRBD2; size: -; J: TRBJ2-1; V: TRBV5-4; CDR3: CASSLPSGDYNEQFF; DNA: TGTGCCAGCAGCTTACCTAGCGGGGATTACAATGAGCAGTTCTTC
D: -; size: -; J: TRBJ2-7; V: TRBV4-3; CDR3: CASSQDRYSVYEQYF; DNA: TGCGCCAGCAGCCAAGATCGATACAGCGTCTACGAGCAGTACTTC
D: -; size: once; J: TRBJ2-7; V: TRBV6-2/TRBV6-3; CDR3: CASSYLTGFSYEQYF; DNA: TGTGCCAGCAGTTACCTGACGGGGTTCTCCTACGAGCAGTACTTC
D: -; size: -; J: TRBJ2-1; V: TRBV20-1; CDR3: CSASLGISYNEQFF; DNA: TGCAGTGCTAGTTTAGGTATCTCCTACAATGAGCAGTTCTTC
D: -; size: -; J: TRBJ2-7; V: TRBV7-2; CDR3: CASQLEGLSEQYF; DNA: TGTGCCAGCCAACTAGAAGGTCTATCCGAGCAGTACTTC
D: -; size: -; J: TRBJ1-3; V: TRBV6-5; CDR3: CASSPLGRGNTIYF; DNA: TGTGCCAGCAGTCCACTGGGCCGTGGAAACACCATATATTTT
D: TRBD2; size: -; J: TRBJ2-5; V: TRBV5-6; CDR3: CASSFRTSGRGQETQYF; DNA: TGTGCCAGCAGCTTTAGGACTAGCGGGAGAGGCCAAGAGACCCAGTACTTC
D: -; size: -; J: TRBJ1-1; V: TRBV6-2/TRBV6-3; CDR3: CASSYPQGTTMNTEAFF; DNA: TGTGCCAGCAGTTACCCGCAGGGGACCACCATGAACACTGAAGCTTTCTTT
D: -; size: -; J: TRBJ1-2; V: TRBV5-4; CDR3: CASSLRTETNYGYTF; DNA: TGTGCCAGCAGCTTGAGGACAGAGACTAACTATGGCTACACCTTC
D: -; size: -; J: TRBJ2-3; V: TRBV6-5; CDR3: CASGLRTDTQYF; DNA: TGTGCCAGCGGACTTCGCACAGATACGCAGTATTTT
D: -; size: -; J: TRBJ2-7; V: TRBV29-1; CDR3: CSAREGPSYEQYF; DNA: TGCAGCGCTCGGGAAGGGCCCTCCTACGAGCAGTACTTC
D: -; size: -; J: TRBJ2-2; V: TRBV6-6; CDR3: CASSSSGSNTGELFF; DNA: -
D: -; size: -; J: TRBJ2-2; V: TRBV10-3; CDR3: CAIRTSRGAGAYTGELFF; DNA: TGTGCCATCAGGACCTCAAGGGGGGCGGGAGCGTACACCGGGGAGCTGTTTTTT
D: TRBD2; size: once; J: TRBJ2-1; V: TRBV18; CDR3: CASSPRGSSYNEQFF; DNA: TGTGCCAGCTCACCCCGCGGGAGCTCCTACAATGAGCAGTTCTTC
D: -; size: -; J: TRBJ1-5; V: TRBV7-8; CDR3: CASSLARTSNQPQHF; DNA: TGTGCCAGCAGCTTAGCGAGGACGAGCAATCAGCCCCAGCATTTT
D: -; size: -; J: TRBJ2-5; V: TRBV9; CDR3: CASSAQQGKWETQYF; DNA: TGTGCCAGCAGCGCCCAACAGGGCAAGTGGGAGACCCAGTACTTC
D: TRBD1; size: -; J: TRBJ2-7; V: TRBV6-5; CDR3: CASRVTGGRREQYF; DNA: TGTGCCAGCAGGGTGACAGGGGGGAGAAGAGAGCAGTACTTC
D: -; size: -; J: TRBJ1-1; V: TRBV29-1; CDR3: CSVEDPVASNTEAFF; DNA: TGCAGCGTTGAAGATCCGGTGGCTTCGAACACTGAAGCTTTCTTT
D: -; size: -; J: TRBJ2-2; V: TRBV24-1; CDR3: CATSDPAAGNTGELFF; DNA: TGTGCCACCAGTGACCCGGCCGCGGGGAACACCGGGGAGCTGTTTTTT
D: -; size: -; J: TRBJ1-2; V: TRBV2; CDR3: CASSLFAGYDYGYTF; DNA: TGTGCCAGCAGCCTATTTGCAGGGTACGACTATGGCTACACCTTC
D: -; size: -; J: TRBJ2-5; V: TRBV12-3/TRBV12-4; CDR3: CASSPTQETQYF; DNA: TGTGCCAGCAGTCCTACCCAAGAGACCCAGTACTTC
D: TRBD1; size: -; J: TRBJ2-7; V: TRBV7-3; CDR3: CASSPSDRDEQYF; DNA: TGTGCCAGCAGCCCATCGGACAGGGACGAGCAGTACTTC
D: TRBD2; size: once; J: TRBJ2-3; V: TRBV30; CDR3: CAWSRGLAGVDTQYF; DNA: TGTGCCTGGAGTCGAGGACTAGCGGGAGTGGATACGCAGTATTTT
D: TRBD1; size: -; J: TRBJ2-7; V: TRBV19; CDR3: CASSPLDRVGSSYEQYF; DNA: TGTGCCAGTAGTCCCCTAGACAGGGTTGGGAGCTCCTACGAGCAGTACTTC
D: -; size: -; J: TRBJ1-1; V: TRBV6-5; CDR3: CASRGGMVTEAFF; DNA: TGTGCCAGCAGAGGGGGGATGGTCACTGAAGCTTTCTTT
D: -; size: -; J: TRBJ2-1; V: TRBV12-3/TRBV12-4; CDR3: CASRSPLASEQFF; DNA: TGTGCCAGCAGGTCACCACTAGCAAGTGAGCAGTTCTTC
D: -; size: -; J: TRBJ2-5; V: TRBV2; CDR3: CATLVRKETQYF; DNA: TGTGCTACGTTGGTGCGAAAAGAGACCCAGTACTTC
D: -; size: many; J: TRBJ2-7; V: TRBV28; CDR3: CASNLAISYEQYF; DNA: TGTGCCAGCAACCTAGCCATCAGCTACGAGCAGTACTTC
D: -; size: -; J: TRBJ1-1; V: TRBV28; CDR3: CASSFAGHPAEAFF; DNA: TGTGCCAGCAGTTTCGCGGGCCATCCAGCTGAAGCTTTCTTT
D: TRBD1; size: -; J: TRBJ1-2; V: TRBV6-5; CDR3: CASSSGQGSYGYTF; DNA: TGTGCCAGCAGTTCGGGACAGGGAAGCTATGGCTACACCTTC
D: -; size: -; J: TRBJ1-5; V: TRBV27; CDR3: CASSLLPGLGRGNQPQHF; DNA: TGTGCCAGCAGTTTACTCCCCGGGTTAGGGAGAGGCAATCAGCCCCAGCATTTT